This T cell receptor beta chain was observed in a study of neurological immune-mediated disorders. The CDR3 runs 13 residues. V was cut by 5 bases and J by 6 bases, with 14 bases left in between. Germline V gives CDR1 LGHDT, CDR2 YNNKEL (reference sequence). TCRdb redid the calling of the 5' RACE reads with MiXCR, one entry per CDR3 protein. Among approximately 45,000 distinct CDR3 sequences listed, 12% were seen once. The chain recombines TRBV3-1 with TRBJ2-7; D not certain. The TCR sequence derives from a female donor in good health. Sequencing was performed on PBMCs. Here the CDR3 DNA reads TGTGCCAGCAGCTCCGGAAGTAGTGGCGAGCAGTACGTC. The encoded protein is CASSSGSSGEQYV.